Following are 21 T cell receptor beta chains from one sample sequenced in a study of CD8 T cells in ankylosing spondylitis. TCRdb ran MiXCR on the 5' RACE reads and lists one entry per CDR3 protein. This sample has 200,000 to 250,000 distinct CDR3 sequences, with over 7% found just once. Specimen: blood, either unsorted or a sorted T cell fraction (not recorded which). Source of these receptors: a female donor with ankylosing spondylitis or in good health (not recorded which).

A few counts support this clonotype. This chain links TRBV4-3 with TRBJ2-1, with unresolved D. CDR3 size: 15 residues. Per germline, CDR1 LGHNA and CDR2 YSLEER. The germline V and J ends were trimmed by 0 bases and 5 bases, with 11 bases remaining between them. The CDR3 DNA reads as TGCGCCAGCAGCCAAGATGGTAAAGGCGACAATGAGCAGTTCTTC. Its protein is CASSQDGKGDNEQFF.

At least ten counts were recorded for this clonotype. The chain couples TRBV12-3 or TRBV12-4 to TRBJ2-5; unclear D gene. The length of the CDR3 is 13 residues. V was clipped by 4 bases and J by 5 bases, with 11 bases between them. In DNA form, the CDR3 reads TGTGCCAGCAGTTCCCTAGGTCGGGAGACCCAGTACTTC. Its translation is CASSSLGRETQYF.

This clonotype was observed at least ten times. The chain combines TRBV5-1 with TRBJ2-4, with a possible D match to TRBD2 (5 bases). Germline V gene sequence: CDR1 SGHRS, CDR2 YFSETQ. Trimming took off 7 bases at V and 3 bases at J, with 11 bases between the two ends. The CDR3 is made up of 13 amino acids. The CDR3 reads CASEDGDKNIQYF. DNA for the CDR3: TGCGCCAGCGAAGACGGGGACAAAAACATTCAGTACTTC.

This clonotype was counted many times. V and J are TRBV20-1 and TRBJ2-4; D is perhaps TRBD1 (6 bases). Between the trimmed V and J ends, which lost 0 bases and 4 bases, there was a span of 13 bases. Germline V gene data show CDR1 as DFQATT and CDR2 as SNEGSKA (reference sequence). The CDR3 has 15 amino acids. The CDR3 DNA is TGCAGTGCTAGAGATGCGGACAGCCCTAAAAACATTCAGTACTTC. Translating gives CSARDADSPKNIQYF.

Ten or more counts support this clonotype. The V and J genes are TRBV15 and TRBJ2-1; D is tentatively TRBD1 or TRBD2 (6 bases each). V lost 1 base and J lost 4, with 11 bases in between. The CDR3 covers 15 residues. Germline V gives CDR1 LNHNV, CDR2 YYDKDF (reference sequence). The CDR3, as DNA: TGTGCCACCAGCAGAGTAGGGGGGTTATACAATGAGCAGTTCTTC. Its translation is CATSRVGGLYNEQFF.

This clonotype has a count of ten or more. The V gene is TRBV7-2, the J gene TRBJ1-3; D uncertain. Germline V CDR1 and CDR2: SGHTA, FQGNSA. V lost 4 bases to trimming and J lost 0 bases, with 10 bases between them. This CDR3 is built from 15 residues. The CDR3 loop is CASSWQALSGNTIYF. The CDR3 DNA reads TGTGCCAGCAGCTGGCAAGCCCTCTCTGGAAACACCATATATTTT.

The sample holds many counts of this clonotype. The rearrangement uses TRBV15 and TRBJ2-7; the D gene could be TRBD1 or TRBD2 (5 bases each). Germline CDR1 LNHNV, CDR2 YYDKDF (reference sequence). The CDR3 extends over 15 amino acids. Deletions cut 0 bases from V and 3 bases from J, with 12 bases between. CDR3 amino acids: CATSRDSGTVYEQYF. In nucleotides, the CDR3 is TGTGCCACCAGCAGAGATTCCGGGACGGTCTACGAGCAGTACTTC.

This clonotype was recorded at least ten times. The chain couples TRBV15 to TRBJ2-5; TRBD2 is a possible D gene (6 bases). V dropped 8 bases and J dropped 0 bases, with 16 bases sitting between them. The germline V gene has CDR1 LNHNV and CDR2 YYDKDF (reference sequence). The CDR3 length is 15 residues. CDR3 DNA sequence: TGTGCCACCCTGGCGGGGAACAGCTACCAAGAGACCCAGTACTTC. Translated, it gives CATLAGNSYQETQYF.

This clonotype has only a few counts. This chain joins TRBV7-9 and TRBJ2-1, with D perhaps matching TRBD1 or TRBD2 (5 bases each). CDR3 length equals 17 residues. V dropped 4 bases and J dropped 1 base, with 17 bases sitting between them. Germline V gene data show CDR1 as SEHNR and CDR2 as FQNEAQ (reference sequence). The CDR3 sequence: CASSSGTNRVSYNEQFF. The CDR3 DNA is TGTGCCAGCAGCTCGGGGACCAACAGAGTATCCTACAATGAGCAGTTCTTC.

A few counts support this clonotype. A junction end diverges from the germline sequence, so it may reflect a read error. The genes are TRBV20-1 and TRBJ2-1; 8 bases match TRBD2. The germline gives CDR1 DFQATT, CDR2 SNEGSKA (reference sequence). The CDR3 consists of 15 residues. CDR3 DNA: TGCTGTGCTAGAGAAACGGGAGGGCCTTTGGAGGAGCAGTTCTTC. Its translation: CCARETGGPLEEQFF.

The table lists this clonotype with a few counts. This chain joins TRBV27 and TRBJ2-7; 8 nucleotides align to TRBD1. The CDR3 extends over 14 amino acids. V lost 4 bases to trimming and J lost 2 bases; unmatched junction nucleotides: 4. CDR1 and CDR2 from the germline V gene are MNHEY and SMNVEV (reference sequence). Here the CDR3 DNA reads TGTGCCAGCAGTTCAGGGGGCCGACCCTACGAGCAGTACTTC. Protein product: CASSSGGRPYEQYF.

There are many counts of this clonotype. This rearrangement joins TRBV7-9 to TRBJ1-1; TRBD1 is a possible D gene (6 bases). Trimming left V 5 bases short and J 6 bases short, with 7 bases between. CDR3 length equals 11 residues. The germline V gene has CDR1 SEHNR and CDR2 FQNEAQ (reference sequence). The CDR3 region is CASSGGPEAFF. The CDR3 DNA reads as TGTGCCAGCAGCGGGGGCCCTGAAGCTTTCTTT. Using reference TRBV7-9 and TRBJ1-1 for the parts outside the CDR3, the full variable domain is DTGVSQNPRHKITKRGQNVTFRCDPISEHNRLYWYRQTLGQGPEFLTYFQNEAQLEKSRLLSDRFSAERPKGSFSTLEIQRTEQGDSAMYLCASSGGPEAFFGQGTRLTVV.

This clonotype was observed many times. V and J are TRBV20-1 and TRBJ2-3; D gene unclear. Trimming pared 2 bases from V and 0 bases from J, leaving 6 bases between. Germline V gene lookup returns CDR1 DFQATT and CDR2 SNEGSKA (reference sequence). This CDR3 has 13 residues. DNA of the CDR3: TGCAGTGCTAGACAGTTTAGCACAGATACGCAGTATTTT. Translating gives CSARQFSTDTQYF.

Ten or more counts support this clonotype. This chain connects TRBV5-4 to TRBJ2-1; possibly TRBD1 or TRBD2 for D (6 bases each). With 1 base removed from V and 9 bases from J, the gap between germline ends came to 17 bases. CDR1 is SGHNT, CDR2 YYREEE, per germline (reference sequence). The CDR3 has 15 amino acids. CDR3 protein: CASSLTGAAFSEQFF. Here the CDR3 DNA reads TGTGCCAGCAGCTTGACGGGGGCAGCGTTTAGTGAGCAGTTCTTC.

There are many counts of this clonotype. This chain connects TRBV11-2 to TRBJ2-7; D might be TRBD2 (5 bases). CDR3 size: 12 residues. The germline CDR1 and CDR2 sequences are SGHAT and FQNNGV. The ends were cut back, 1 base at V and 7 bases at J, with 8 bases in the middle. CDR3 coding DNA: TGTGCCAGCAGCTTAGGAGGGTCAGAGCAGTACTTC. Its protein product is CASSLGGSEQYF.

Many counts were recorded for this clonotype. The chain employs TRBV7-2 and TRBJ1-2, with D perhaps matching TRBD1 (6 bases). Germline V gene sequence: CDR1 SGHTA, CDR2 FQGNSA. This CDR3 region has 14 residues. V lost 3 bases and J 4 bases, leaving 12 bases between the germline ends. CDR3 sequence (DNA): TGTGCCAGCAGCTTGTCCGGGGGCTTCTATGGCTACACCTTC. Its translation is CASSLSGGFYGYTF.

As for this clonotype: An end of the junction does not agree with germline; a read error may underlie this. In DNA form, the CDR3 reads TGCAGTGCTAGAGATTCCCTAACTAGCGCGGGCACGGATACGCAGTATTTT. Amino acid sequence: CSARDSLTSAGTDTQYF. V gene TRBV20-1 combines with J gene TRBJ2-3; 7 positions match TRBD2. CDR3 length: 17 amino acids. Per germline, CDR1 DFQATT and CDR2 SNEGSKA (reference sequence).

The rearrangement uses TRBV28 and TRBJ1-2; D uncertain. V gave up 2 bases and J gave up 5 bases, with 12 bases separating them. This CDR3 spans 14 amino acids. Germline CDR1 reads MDHEN; CDR2 reads SYDVKM. The CDR3 here is CASSLMYTRYGYTF. In DNA, the CDR3 is TGTGCCAGCAGTTTAATGTACACTAGGTATGGCTACACCTTC.

This clonotype was picked up many times. The chain combines TRBV12-3 or TRBV12-4 with TRBJ1-1; D is ambiguous. Between the trimmed V and J ends, which lost 6 bases and 0 bases, there was a span of 17 bases. This CDR3 region has 16 residues. The chain's CDR3 is CASRIKSTTMNTEAFF. CDR3 nucleotide sequence: TGTGCCAGCAGGATAAAGAGTACGACCATGAACACTGAAGCTTTCTTT.

This clonotype was found a few times. This chain uses TRBV5-4 with TRBJ2-6; D uncertain. The CDR3 runs 17 residues. Per the germline V gene, CDR1 is SGHNT and CDR2 is YYREEE (reference sequence). The V and J ends lost 2 bases and 4 bases respectively, with 16 bases between them. The chain's CDR3 is CASSLAGRAVGANVLTF. The CDR3 DNA reads TGTGCCAGCAGCTTAGCCGGACGAGCCGTCGGGGCCAACGTCCTGACTTTC.

This clonotype was picked up many times. The rearrangement links TRBV28 to TRBJ2-2; 11 positions agree with TRBD2. The junction had 5 bases not matched to a gene; V was cut back by 3 bases and J by 5 bases. The CDR3 spans 16 residues. The germline CDR1 and CDR2 sequences are MDHEN and SYDVKM. Written as DNA, the CDR3 is TGTGCCAGCAGTTTCGCGGGACTAGCGGCGACCGGGGAGCTGTTTTTT. Protein sequence: CASSFAGLAATGELFF.